One and the same sample provided the 9 T cell receptor beta chains below, sequenced in a study of immune cell composition in non-small cell lung cancer. Normal lung was taken at the farthest possible site, at least 3 cm from tumour. Repertoires were generated with immunoSEQ multiplex PCR, while TCRdb's copy carries only in-frame clones and drops some. The sample consists of around 5,000 clones, approximately 77% of them appearing once. Sequencing input: non-adjacent lung tissue. The source is a human donor with non-small cell lung cancer.

This chain joins TRBV30 and TRBJ1-2; 8 nucleotides align to TRBD1. Germline values: CDR1 GTSNPN, CDR2 SVGIG (reference sequence). The CDR3 is 13 residues long. J gave up 8 bases and V 4 bases, and 9 bases lay outside the gene matches. The CDR3 DNA follows: TGTGCCTGGAACGCAGGGGGCCCGGGGGGCTACACCTTC. This translates into CAWNAGGPGGYTF.

The V gene is TRBV9, the J gene TRBJ2-2; a possible D gene is TRBD2 (6 bases). This CDR3 has 17 residues. V was clipped by 0 bases and J by 3 bases, with 15 bases between them. CDR1 is SGDLS, CDR2 YYNGEE, per germline. The CDR3 coding sequence is TGTGCCAGCAGCGTAGGAAGCGGGCAGGGATACACCGGGGAGCTGTTTTTT. Amino acids: CASSVGSGQGYTGELFF.

This rearrangement joins TRBV6-6 to TRBJ2-7, with D possibly TRBD2 on 6 matching bases. The CDR3 is 14 amino acids. Germline-derived CDR1 and CDR2 are MNHNY and SVGAGI (reference sequence). With 3 bases removed from V and 7 bases from J, the gap between germline ends came to 16 bases. In DNA, the CDR3 is TGTGCCAGCAGTTATAGGCGGGGAGGACATGAGCAGTACTTC. This encodes CASSYRRGGHEQYF.

This chain connects TRBV28 to TRBJ2-7; TRBD2 is a possible D gene (6 bases). Trimming left V 6 bases short and J 6 bases short, with 24 bases between. CDR3 length: 16 residues. From germline, CDR1 is MDHEN and CDR2 SYDVKM. CDR3 DNA: TGTGCCAGCAGCCGCCCCCTAGCGTTTGGAACCGGCGAGCAGTACTTC. Protein: CASSRPLAFGTGEQYF.

This rearrangement joins TRBV9 to TRBJ1-6, with TRBD1 as a possible D gene (6 bases). Germline V gene sequence: CDR1 SGDLS, CDR2 YYNGEE. V lost 3 bases to trimming and J lost 8 bases, with 15 bases between them. The CDR3 runs to 15 residues. The CDR3 region is CASSAKQGVYSPLHF. In DNA form, the CDR3 reads TGTGCCAGCAGCGCCAAACAGGGCGTCTATTCACCCCTCCACTTT. The complete variable domain, with remaining parts taken from reference TRBV9 and TRBJ1-6, reads DSGVTQTPKHLITATGQRVTLRCSPRSGDLSVYWYQQSLDQGLQFLIQYYNGEERAKGNILERFSAQQFPDLHSELNLSSLELGDSALYFCASSAKQGVYSPLHFGNGTRLTVT.

V and J are TRBV5-1 and TRBJ1-3, with 8 nucleotides matching TRBD1. From germline, CDR1 is SGHRS and CDR2 YFSETQ. The junction had 8 bases not matched to a gene; V was cut back by 4 bases and J by 2 bases. CDR3 size: 16 residues. The DNA for the CDR3 is TGCGCCAGCAGCCCGGACAGGGCAATAACTGGAAACACCATATATTTT. Translation: CASSPDRAITGNTIYF.

This clone was seen only once. V usage is TRBV9 and J usage is TRBJ2-3; D is possibly TRBD2 (5 bases). The V gene lost 6 bases and the J gene lost 0 bases, with 11 bases spanning the gap. Germline-derived CDR1 and CDR2 are SGDLS and YYNGEE. The CDR3 is 14 residues long. This CDR3 is CASNRAVSTDTQYF. The CDR3 DNA reads as TGTGCCAGCAACCGAGCGGTAAGCACAGATACGCAGTATTTT. The complete variable domain, with remaining parts taken from reference TRBV9 and TRBJ2-3, reads DSGVTQTPKHLITATGQRVTLRCSPRSGDLSVYWYQQSLDQGLQFLIQYYNGEERAKGNILERFSAQQFPDLHSELNLSSLELGDSALYFCASNRAVSTDTQYFGPGTRLTVL.

This clone is large by share. The V call is TRBV6-5, the J call TRBJ1-6, with 8 bases lining up with TRBD1. Germline V lookup: CDR1 MNHEY, CDR2 SVGAGI. Trimming removed 6 bases from V and 5 bases from J; junction bases left unmatched: 6. CDR3 size: 15 residues. This CDR3 reads CASRLTGAHNSPLHF. Here the CDR3 DNA reads TGTGCCAGCAGACTGACAGGGGCCCATAATTCACCCCTCCACTTT.

The V gene is TRBV28, the J gene TRBJ1-2; D unclear. The length of the CDR3 is 14 residues. The V end lost 5 bases, the J end lost 5 bases, and 15 bases lay between the germline ends. Germline-derived CDR1 and CDR2 are MDHEN and SYDVKM. The CDR3 sequence is CASSPGSNWYGYTF. CDR3 in DNA: TGTGCCAGCAGTCCGGGGTCGAATTGGTATGGCTACACCTTC.